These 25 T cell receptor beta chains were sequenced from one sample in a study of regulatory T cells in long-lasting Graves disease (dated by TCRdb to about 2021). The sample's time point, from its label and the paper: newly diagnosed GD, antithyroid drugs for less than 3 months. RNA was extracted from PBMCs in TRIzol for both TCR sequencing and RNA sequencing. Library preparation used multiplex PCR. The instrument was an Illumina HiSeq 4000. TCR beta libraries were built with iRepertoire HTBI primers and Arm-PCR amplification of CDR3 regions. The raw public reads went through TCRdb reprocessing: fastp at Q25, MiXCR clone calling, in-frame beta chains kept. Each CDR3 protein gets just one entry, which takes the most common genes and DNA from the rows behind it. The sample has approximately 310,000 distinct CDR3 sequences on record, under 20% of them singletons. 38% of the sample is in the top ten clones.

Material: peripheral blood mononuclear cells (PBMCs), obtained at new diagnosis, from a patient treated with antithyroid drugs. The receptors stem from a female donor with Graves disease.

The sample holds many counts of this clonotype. CDR3 in amino acids: CASSEWRDSDTQYF. Written as DNA, the CDR3 is TGTGCCAGCAGCGAATGGCGGGATAGCGATACGCAGTATTTT. V is TRBV9 and J is TRBJ2-3, with a possible D match to TRBD2 (6 bases). CDR1 is SGDLS, CDR2 YYNGEE, per germline. CDR3 size: 14 residues. V lost 3 bases and J 6 bases, leaving 14 bases between the germline ends.

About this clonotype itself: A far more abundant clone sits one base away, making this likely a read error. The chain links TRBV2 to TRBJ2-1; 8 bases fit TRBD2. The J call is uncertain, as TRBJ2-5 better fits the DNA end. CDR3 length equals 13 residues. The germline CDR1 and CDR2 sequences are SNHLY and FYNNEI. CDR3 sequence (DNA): TGTGCCAGCAGGACTAGCGAGAAAGAGACCCAGTACTTC. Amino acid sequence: CASRTSEKETQYF.

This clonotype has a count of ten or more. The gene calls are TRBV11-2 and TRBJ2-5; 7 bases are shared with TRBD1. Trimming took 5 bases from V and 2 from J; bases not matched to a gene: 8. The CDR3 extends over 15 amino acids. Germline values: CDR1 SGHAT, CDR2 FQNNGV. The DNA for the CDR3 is TGTGCCAGCAGCCCCGGGACAGCAATTCAAGAGACCCAGTACTTC. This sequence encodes CASSPGTAIQETQYF.

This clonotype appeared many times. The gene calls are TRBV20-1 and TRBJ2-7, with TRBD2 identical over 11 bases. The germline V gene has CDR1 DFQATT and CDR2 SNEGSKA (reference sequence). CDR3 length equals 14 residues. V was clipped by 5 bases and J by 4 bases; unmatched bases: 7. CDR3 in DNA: TGCAGTGCTGTAGGGACTAGCGGAGTTTACGAGCAGTACTTC. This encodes CSAVGTSGVYEQYF.

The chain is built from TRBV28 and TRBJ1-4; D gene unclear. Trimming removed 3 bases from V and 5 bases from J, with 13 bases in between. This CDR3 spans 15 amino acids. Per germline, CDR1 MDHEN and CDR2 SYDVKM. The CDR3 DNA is TGTGCCAGCAGTTTCTTTGGCAGCCACAATGAAAAACTGTTTTTT. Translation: CASSFFGSHNEKLFF.

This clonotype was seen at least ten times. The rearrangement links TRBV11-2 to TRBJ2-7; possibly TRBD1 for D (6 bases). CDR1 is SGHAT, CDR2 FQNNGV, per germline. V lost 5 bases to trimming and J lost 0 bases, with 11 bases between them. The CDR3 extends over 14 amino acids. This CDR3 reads CASSPDSYSYEQYF. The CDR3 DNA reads TGTGCCAGCAGCCCGGACAGCTACTCCTACGAGCAGTACTTC.

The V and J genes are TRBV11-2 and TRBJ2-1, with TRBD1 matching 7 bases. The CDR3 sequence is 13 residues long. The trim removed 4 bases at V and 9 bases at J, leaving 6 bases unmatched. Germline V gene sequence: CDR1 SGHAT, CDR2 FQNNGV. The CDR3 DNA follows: TGTGCCAGCAGCTCAGCTAGGACAGGTGAGCAGTTCTTC. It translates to CASSSARTGEQFF.

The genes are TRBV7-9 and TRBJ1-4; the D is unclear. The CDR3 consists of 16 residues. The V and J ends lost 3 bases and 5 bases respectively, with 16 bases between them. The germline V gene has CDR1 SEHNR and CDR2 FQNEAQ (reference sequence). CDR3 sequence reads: CASSLGRIEVNEKLFF. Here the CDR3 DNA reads TGTGCCAGCAGCTTGGGGAGAATCGAAGTCAATGAAAAACTGTTTTTT. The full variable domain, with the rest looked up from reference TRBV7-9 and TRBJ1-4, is DTGVSQNPRHKITKRGQNVTFRCDPISEHNRLYWYRQTLGQGPEFLTYFQNEAQLEKSRLLSDRFSAERPKGSFSTLEIQRTEQGDSAMYLCASSLGRIEVNEKLFFGSGTQLSVL.

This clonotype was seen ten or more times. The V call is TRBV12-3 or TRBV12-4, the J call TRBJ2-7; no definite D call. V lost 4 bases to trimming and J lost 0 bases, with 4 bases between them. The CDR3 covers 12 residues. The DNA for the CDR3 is TGTGCCAGCAGTTCAATCTCCTACGAGCAGTACTTC. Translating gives CASSSISYEQYF.

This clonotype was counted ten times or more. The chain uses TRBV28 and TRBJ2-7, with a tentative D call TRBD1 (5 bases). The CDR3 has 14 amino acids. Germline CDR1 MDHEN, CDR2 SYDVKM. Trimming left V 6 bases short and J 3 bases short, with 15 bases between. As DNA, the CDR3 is TGTGCCAGCAGCCCCCCAGGGCCCCTCTACGAGCAGTACTTC. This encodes CASSPPGPLYEQYF.

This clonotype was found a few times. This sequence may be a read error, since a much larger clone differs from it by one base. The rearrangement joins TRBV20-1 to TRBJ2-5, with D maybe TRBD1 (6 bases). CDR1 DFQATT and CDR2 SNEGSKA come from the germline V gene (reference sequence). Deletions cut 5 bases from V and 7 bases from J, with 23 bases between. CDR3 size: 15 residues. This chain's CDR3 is CSAHTSGVGAGTQYF. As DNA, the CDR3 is TGCAGTGCTCACACCTCCGGAGTGGGGGCTGGGACCCAGTACTTC.

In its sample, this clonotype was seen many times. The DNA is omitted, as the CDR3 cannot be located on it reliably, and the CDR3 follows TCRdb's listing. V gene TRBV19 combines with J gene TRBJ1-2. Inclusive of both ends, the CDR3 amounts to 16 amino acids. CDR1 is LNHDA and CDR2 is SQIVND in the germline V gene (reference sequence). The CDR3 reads CASSTNFQVSSQSYTF.

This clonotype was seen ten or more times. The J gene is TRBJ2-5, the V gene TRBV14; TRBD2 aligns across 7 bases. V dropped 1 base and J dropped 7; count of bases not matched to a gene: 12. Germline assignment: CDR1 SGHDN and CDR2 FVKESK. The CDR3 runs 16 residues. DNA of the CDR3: TGTGCCAGCAGCCAAGCCGGGGGAGGGCGTTCCGGGACCCAGTACTTC. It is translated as CASSQAGGGRSGTQYF.

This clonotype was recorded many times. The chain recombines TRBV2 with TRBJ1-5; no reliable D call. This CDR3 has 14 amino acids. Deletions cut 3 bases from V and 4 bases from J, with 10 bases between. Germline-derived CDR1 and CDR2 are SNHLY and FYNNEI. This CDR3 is CASSESSYNQPQHF. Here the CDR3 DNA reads TGTGCCAGCAGTGAGAGTTCCTATAATCAGCCCCAGCATTTT.

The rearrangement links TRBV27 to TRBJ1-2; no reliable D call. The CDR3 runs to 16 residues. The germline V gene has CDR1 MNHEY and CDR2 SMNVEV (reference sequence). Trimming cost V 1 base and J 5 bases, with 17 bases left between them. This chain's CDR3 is CASSLYPGEHGYGYTF. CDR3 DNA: TGTGCCAGCAGTTTATACCCCGGGGAGCACGGGTATGGCTACACCTTC.

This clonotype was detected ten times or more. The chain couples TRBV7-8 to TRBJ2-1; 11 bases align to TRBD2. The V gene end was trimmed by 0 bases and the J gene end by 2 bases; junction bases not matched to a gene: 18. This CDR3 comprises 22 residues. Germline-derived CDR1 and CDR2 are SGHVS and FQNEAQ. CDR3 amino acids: CASSLATSLAGGLAFPYNEQFF. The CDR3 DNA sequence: TGTGCCAGCAGCTTAGCGACCAGTCTAGCGGGAGGACTAGCTTTCCCCTACAATGAGCAGTTCTTC.

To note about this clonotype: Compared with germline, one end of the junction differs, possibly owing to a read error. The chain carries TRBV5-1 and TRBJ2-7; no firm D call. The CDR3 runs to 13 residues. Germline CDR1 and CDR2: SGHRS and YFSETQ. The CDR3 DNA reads TGTGCCAGCAGCTTTCTTTCGGCCTACGAGCAGTACTTC. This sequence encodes CASSFLSAYEQYF.

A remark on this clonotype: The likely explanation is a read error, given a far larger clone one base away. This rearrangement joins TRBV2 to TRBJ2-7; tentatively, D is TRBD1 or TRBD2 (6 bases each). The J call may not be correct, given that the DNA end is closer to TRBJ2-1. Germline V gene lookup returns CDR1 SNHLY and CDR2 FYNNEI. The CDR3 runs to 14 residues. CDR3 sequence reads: CASREGGSHNEQFF. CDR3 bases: TGTGCCAGCAGGGAGGGGGGCTCCCACAATGAGCAGTTCTTC.

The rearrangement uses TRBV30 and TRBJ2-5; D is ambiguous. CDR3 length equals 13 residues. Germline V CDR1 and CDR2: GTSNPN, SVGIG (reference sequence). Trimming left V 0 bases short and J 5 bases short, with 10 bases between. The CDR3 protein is CAWSVGWGETQYF. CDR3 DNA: TGTGCCTGGAGTGTAGGGTGGGGTGAGACCCAGTACTTC. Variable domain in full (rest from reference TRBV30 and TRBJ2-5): SQTIHQWPATLVQPVGSPLSLECTVEGTSNPNLYWYRQAAGRGLQLLFYSVGIGQISSEVPQNLSASRPQDRQFILSSKKLLLSDSGFYLCAWSVGWGETQYFGPGTRLLVL.

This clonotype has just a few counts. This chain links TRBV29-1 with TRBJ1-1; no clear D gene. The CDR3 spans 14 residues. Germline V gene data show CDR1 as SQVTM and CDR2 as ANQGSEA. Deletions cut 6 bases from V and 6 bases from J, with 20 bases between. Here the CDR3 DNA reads TGCAGCGTCGACCCTCCCCGTCTTAGCGCTGAAGCTTTCTTT. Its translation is CSVDPPRLSAEAFF.

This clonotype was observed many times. The CDR3: CASSLGRLAGEETQYF. The CDR3, as DNA: TGTGCCAGCAGTCTAGGACGACTAGCGGGTGAAGAGACCCAGTACTTC. The chain joins TRBV28 to TRBJ2-5; 10 nucleotides match TRBD2. The germline V gene encodes CDR1 MDHEN and CDR2 SYDVKM. V shed 5 bases, J shed 3 bases, and the junction held 9 bases outside the gene matches. The CDR3 is 16 residues long.

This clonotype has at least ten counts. In nucleotides, the CDR3 is TGCGCCAGCAGCCAAGGGTGGAGGACAGGGGAGCAGTACTTC. Residues: CASSQGWRTGEQYF. The chain has TRBV4-1 and TRBJ2-7; 8 bases fit TRBD1. Losses at the gene ends were 1 base for V and 7 bases for J; bases not matched to a gene: 6. Germline CDR1 and CDR2: MGHRA and YSYEKL. The CDR3 extends over 14 amino acids.

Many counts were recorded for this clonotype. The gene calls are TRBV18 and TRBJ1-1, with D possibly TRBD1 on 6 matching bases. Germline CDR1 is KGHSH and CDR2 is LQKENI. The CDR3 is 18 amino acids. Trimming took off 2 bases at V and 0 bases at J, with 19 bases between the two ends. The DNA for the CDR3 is TGTGCCAGCTCACCAGGGACATCGGTAGGGCCTATGAACACTGAAGCTTTCTTT. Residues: CASSPGTSVGPMNTEAFF.

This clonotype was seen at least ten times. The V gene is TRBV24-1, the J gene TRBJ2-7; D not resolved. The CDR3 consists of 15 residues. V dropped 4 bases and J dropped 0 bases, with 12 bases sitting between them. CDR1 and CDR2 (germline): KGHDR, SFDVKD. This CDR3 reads CATSEGELISYEQYF. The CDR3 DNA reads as TGTGCCACCAGTGAGGGCGAACTAATCTCCTACGAGCAGTACTTC.

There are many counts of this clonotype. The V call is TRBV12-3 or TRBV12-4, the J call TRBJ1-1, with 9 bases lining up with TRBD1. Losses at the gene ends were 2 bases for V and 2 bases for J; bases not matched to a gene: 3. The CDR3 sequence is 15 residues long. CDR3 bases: TGTGCCAGCAGTTTACTACAGGGGGCCAACACTGAAGCTTTCTTT. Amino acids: CASSLLQGANTEAFF.